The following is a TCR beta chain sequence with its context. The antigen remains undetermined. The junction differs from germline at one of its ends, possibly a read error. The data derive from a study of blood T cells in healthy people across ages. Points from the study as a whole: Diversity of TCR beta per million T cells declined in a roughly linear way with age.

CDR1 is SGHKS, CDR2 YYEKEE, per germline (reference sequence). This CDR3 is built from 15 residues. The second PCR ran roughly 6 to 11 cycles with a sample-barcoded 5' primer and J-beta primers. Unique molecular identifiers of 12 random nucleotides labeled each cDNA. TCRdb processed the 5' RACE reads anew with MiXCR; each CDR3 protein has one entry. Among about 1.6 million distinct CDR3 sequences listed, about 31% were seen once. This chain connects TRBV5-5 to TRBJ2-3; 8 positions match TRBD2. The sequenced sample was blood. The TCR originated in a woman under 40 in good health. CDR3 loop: CANSFGTRVPDTQYF. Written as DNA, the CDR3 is TGTGCCAACAGCTTCGGGACTAGAGTTCCAGATACGCAGTATTTT.